This record covers a single T cell receptor beta chain. The sample originates from a study of blood T cell repertoires in COVID-19. About the study: Sources were T cells, B-cell-depleted T cells, or PBMCs; the material itself was cDNA or gDNA.

Germline trimming cut 11 bases from V and 1 base from J; bases unmatched to any gene: 10. Germline V gene lookup returns CDR1 ENHRY and CDR2 SYGVKD. The CDR3 is 15 residues long. The protocol was immunoSEQ multiplex PCR, while the TCRdb copy is restricted to in-frame clones and leaves out a portion. The table includes tens of thousands of clones, about nine tenths detected once. The origin of this receptor is a woman aged 45 to 65 with active or convalescent COVID-19. The sequencing input was peripheral blood. This chain links TRBV10-3 with TRBJ1-5; 8 bases line up with TRBD1. The CDR3 spells CAACPTGESNQPQHF. The CDR3, as DNA: TGTGCCGCCTGCCCGACAGGGGAGAGCAATCAGCCCCAGCATTTT.